The 9 T cell receptor beta chains presented below share a single source sample, sequenced in a study of graft-versus-host responses after intestinal transplantation. Method: immunoSEQ multiplex PCR; TCRdb's copy keeps in-frame clones and lacks some. The data show 30,000 to 35,000 clones, with about 80% seen just once and 15% to 20% held by the top ten. Their target antigens are unknown. This material consisted of unstimulated CD8+ T cells sorted from spleen or lymph node cells, taken before intestinal transplant. All receptors come from a human donor who received an intestinal transplant.

The genes are TRBV14 and TRBJ2-1; tentative D call: TRBD1 (6 bases). Trimming cost V 4 bases and J 5 bases, with 15 bases left between them. From germline, CDR1 is SGHDN and CDR2 FVKESK. CDR3 length equals 15 residues. The CDR3 is CASSLRPGGNNEQFF. CDR3 nucleotide sequence: TGTGCCAGCAGCCTTCGACCTGGGGGCAACAATGAGCAGTTCTTC.

V and J are TRBV14 and TRBJ2-7; D is uncertain. This CDR3 has 15 amino acids. Germline V gene lookup returns CDR1 SGHDN and CDR2 FVKESK. The V end was cut by 1 base, the J end by 7 bases, with 17 bases between. The CDR3 sequence is CASSQVVLPRVEQYF. The CDR3 DNA reads as TGTGCCAGCAGCCAAGTGGTACTTCCCCGGGTAGAGCAGTACTTC.

The CDR3 reads CATYGGAEQPQHF. CDR3 in DNA: TGTGCCACCTATGGGGGGGCAGAACAGCCCCAGCATTTT. This rearrangement joins TRBV19 to TRBJ1-5; TRBD1 might be the D (6 bases). CDR1 is LNHDA, CDR2 SQIVND, per germline (reference sequence). The germline V and J ends were trimmed by 10 bases and 7 bases, with 17 bases remaining between them. The CDR3 has 13 residues.

This clone was detected once. The chain's CDR3 is CASSLGVAGIPDTQYF. CDR3 in DNA: TGTGCCAGCAGTTTGGGGGTAGCGGGAATCCCAGATACGCAGTATTTT. The genes are TRBV28 and TRBJ2-3, with TRBD2 identical over 8 bases. This CDR3 has 16 residues. The V gene end was trimmed by 3 bases and the J gene end by 4 bases; junction bases not matched to a gene: 9. Germline V gene data show CDR1 as MDHEN and CDR2 as SYDVKM. The variable domain in full, with the rest retrieved from reference TRBV28 and TRBJ2-3, is DVKVTQSSRYLVKRTGEKVFLECVQDMDHENMFWYRQDPGLGLRLIYFSYDVKMKEKGDIPEGYSVSREKKERFSLILESASTNQTSMYLCASSLGVAGIPDTQYFGPGTRLTVL.

This chain joins TRBV19 and TRBJ2-1, with 7 bases that match TRBD2. This CDR3 comprises 17 residues. Germline V gene data show CDR1 as LNHDA and CDR2 as SQIVND (reference sequence). After removal of 1 base from V and 0 bases from J, the junction contained 6 bases not matched to a gene. CDR3 nucleotides: TGTGCCAGTAGTATAGGCTGGCGGGGGAGCTCCTACAATGAGCAGTTCTTC. Protein sequence: CASSIGWRGSSYNEQFF.

The chain carries TRBV7-6 and TRBJ2-1, with 10 positions matching TRBD2. J was trimmed by 2 bases and V by 2 bases; bases with no gene match: 3. The CDR3 totals 16 residues. Germline lookup yields CDR1 SGHVS and CDR2 FNYEAQ. The CDR3 DNA reads as TGTGCCAGCAGCTTAACCACTAGCGGGACCTACAATGAGCAGTTCTTC. This gives the protein CASSLTTSGTYNEQFF.

This clone is categorized as large. V gene TRBV7-2 combines with J gene TRBJ2-7; 7 nucleotides match TRBD2. The length of the CDR3 is 15 residues. The J segment lost 4 bases and the V segment lost 5 bases, leaving 11 bases of the junction unmatched. Per germline, CDR1 SGHTA and CDR2 FQGNSA. The DNA of the CDR3 is TGTGCCAGCAGCCCCGGGTTTGGGGAGGGGTACGAGCAGTACTTC. Its translation is CASSPGFGEGYEQYF.

The V gene is TRBV19, the J gene TRBJ1-5, with a possible D match to TRBD1 (6 bases). The CDR3 spans 15 residues. The germline CDR1 and CDR2 sequences are LNHDA and SQIVND (reference sequence). Trimming took off 7 bases at V and 2 bases at J, with 15 bases between the two ends. The CDR3 bases are TGTGCCAGTACCCTCGGGGGGGGCGGCAATCAGCCCCAGCATTTT. The encoded protein is CASTLGGGGNQPQHF. Combining the CDR3 with reference TRBV19 and TRBJ1-5 gives the whole variable domain DGGITQSPKYLFRKEGQNVTLSCEQNLNHDAMYWYRQDPGQGLRLIYYSQIVNDFQKGDIAEGYSVSREKKESFPLTVTSAQKNPTAFYLCASTLGGGGNQPQHFGDGTRLSIL.

J is TRBJ2-2 and V is TRBV6-5, with 7 bases aligning to TRBD1. The CDR3 consists of 16 residues. The germline gives CDR1 MNHEY, CDR2 SVGAGI. V lost 3 bases to trimming and J lost 0 bases; unmatched junction nucleotides: 4. CDR3 nucleotide sequence: TGTGCCAGCAGTTATGCAGGGGGTGCGAACACCGGGGAGCTGTTTTTT. It is translated as CASSYAGGANTGELFF.